Reported below is one T cell receptor beta chain. What it binds is not known. This sample is part of a study of CXCR3-negative and CXCR3-positive naive CD8 T cells. Study-level points and caveats: For CXCR3-positive naive cells, TRB CDR3s were more hydrophobic than those of CXCR3-negative naive cells.

Germline CDR1 and CDR2: LNHNV and YYDKDF (reference sequence). The CDR3 consists of 15 residues. The study made its TRB cDNA libraries by 5' RACE, adding UMI labels. Using the 5' RACE reads, TCRdb records one entry per CDR3 protein without DNA. The sample table includes some 140,000 distinct CDR3 sequences. The V call is TRBV15, the J call TRBJ2-2; TCRdb designates TRBD1, a call that cannot be tested without DNA. This TCR was sampled from a human donor in good health. Some clones in this sample may be carry-over from other donors' samples. The source material was naive CXCR3+ CD8+ T cells from blood. The subset denotes: CD45RO-CCR7+CD27+CD95- naive CD8+ T cells expressing CXCR3 (TNR3+). CDR3 region: CATSRVTGVTGELFF.